A selection of T cell receptor beta chains follows, all from one sample in a study of T cells after somatic rescue of genetic block. Assay: immunoSEQ multiplex PCR; the TCRdb copy retains only in-frame clones and omits some. The sample lists 70,000 to 85,000 clones, approximately 91% occurring once. Sequences were obtained from peripheral blood mononuclear cells (PBMCs). The receptors here all came from a man aged 30-40 years. The conserved cysteine and the conserved F or W are not part of the CDR3 here.

TRBV11-2	TRBJ2-1	13	ASSLTAGAGNEQF
TRBV2	TRBJ2-5	13	ASIPGLAGAETQY
TRBV6-5	TRBJ1-6	12	ASSYRDRNSPLH
TRBV7-9	TRBJ1-1	10	ASSPGVTEAF
TRBV5-4	TRBJ2-1	12	ASSSGGGHNEQF
TRBV6-5	TRBJ2-7	12	ASKGLAGASEQY
TRBV7-8	TRBJ2-2	13	ASSAPGGRAGELF
TRBV7-2	TRBJ1-1	13	ASSSRAMVNTEAF
TRBV19	TRBJ2-3	13	ASRSPGLAADTQY
TRBV4-3	TRBJ2-7	14	ASSQEVGQGWYEQY
TRBV7-9	TRBJ2-5	12	ASSSSGHQETQY
TRBV9	TRBJ1-1	16	ASSVDPHAGGENTEAF
TRBV25-1	TRBJ1-1	13	ASSTLSDGDTEAF
TRBV4-2	TRBJ2-5	13	ASSQDPRGGETQY
TRBV6-5	TRBJ2-7	12	ASSYAAASYEQY
TRBV19	TRBJ2-5	11	ASSLGLAETQY
TRBV5-4	TRBJ1-4	13	ASSPDGATNEKLF
TRBV19	TRBJ2-3	12	ASSIEGTVDTQY
TRBV27	TRBJ2-5	11	ASSPSQWETQY
TRBV6-6	TRBJ1-2	13	ASRNTGGQDYGYT
TRBV19	TRBJ1-2	10	ASREGQYGYT
TRBV7-2	TRBJ1-3	14	ASSLDREFSGNTIY
TRBV27	TRBJ2-7	12	ASKGPGQAYEQY
TRBV2	TRBJ2-1	14	ASSLSPAGGENEQF
TRBV9	TRBJ2-5	12	ASSVGTNEETQY
TRBV19	TRBJ2-3	13	ASSHGAGGTDTQY
TRBV19	TRBJ1-1	12	ASSMAKGESEAF
TRBV7-9	TRBJ2-1	13	ASSLEREATPEQF
TRBV11-3	TRBJ2-2	16	ASSYEPSGTSSIGELF
TRBV18	TRBJ1-5	13	ASSPGGTRAESQH
TRBV4-1	TRBJ1-1	16	ASSQDLGWTGMNTEAF
TRBV5-1	TRBJ1-1	12	ASSLDGWNTEAF
TRBV9	TRBJ2-1	14	ASSVGASGGYNEQF
TRBV7-2	TRBJ2-7	13	ASSSRGTQSYEQY
TRBV2	TRBJ2-3	10	ASSLIADTQY
TRBV12-5	TRBJ1-4	13	ASGRGQGTNEKLF
TRBV2	TRBJ2-2	11	ASSPSVTGELF
TRBV2	TRBJ1-1	11	ASSWTDRDEAF
TRBV5-1	TRBJ2-5	14	ASSGGTPIREETQY
TRBV27	TRBJ2-7	11	ASSFGHGYEQY
TRBV5-1	TRBJ2-5	13	ASSLASGLQETQY
TRBV18	TRBJ2-7	13	ASSPRAGVSYEQY
TRBV10-2	TRBJ2-5	11	ASSPDRGMGQY
TRBV19	TRBJ2-7	11	ASSPDRVSEQY
TRBV30	TRBJ1-2	12	AWKLRDRSYGYT
TRBV5-1	TRBJ2-5	12	ASSPRQHQETQY
TRBV4-2	TRBJ2-6	13	ASSQDSSGANVLT
TRBV5-4	TRBJ2-3	13	ASSSFTGREDTQY
TRBV6-6	TRBJ2-3	12	ASSPPGGPDTQY
TRBV4-1	TRBJ2-3	13	ASSPPGQGGDTQY
TRBV6-5	TRBJ2-1	14	ASSYSASGDYNEQF